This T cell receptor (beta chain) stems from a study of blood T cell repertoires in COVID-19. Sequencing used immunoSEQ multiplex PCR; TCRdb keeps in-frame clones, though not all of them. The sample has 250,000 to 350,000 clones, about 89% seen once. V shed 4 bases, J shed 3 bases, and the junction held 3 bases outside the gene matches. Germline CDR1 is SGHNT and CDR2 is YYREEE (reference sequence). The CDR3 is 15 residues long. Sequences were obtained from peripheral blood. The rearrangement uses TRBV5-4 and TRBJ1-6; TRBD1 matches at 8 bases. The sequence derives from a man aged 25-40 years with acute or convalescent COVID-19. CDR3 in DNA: TGTGCCAGCAGCCCAGGGACAGGCTATAATTCACCCCTCCACTTT. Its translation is CASSPGTGYNSPLHF.